A selection of T cell receptor beta chains follows, all from one sample in a study of blood T cells in healthy people across ages. TCRdb called the 5' RACE reads again in MiXCR, with one record for every CDR3 protein. This sample has more than 800,000 distinct CDR3 sequences, with more than 25% found just once. Material for sequencing was blood. The receptors were sampled from a woman at least 80 years old in good health. The CDR3 runs from the conserved cysteine through the conserved F or W. D genes are given only for firm matches. Size is stated for part of the rows, as once, few or many counts, or as a class when the clone is expanded.

j_call	v_call	d_call	clone_size	cdr3_aa	cdr3_nt
TRBJ1-1	TRBV18	.	.	CASSPISYTEAFF	TGTGCCAGCTCACCAATTTCGTACACTGAAGCTTTCTTT
TRBJ2-2	TRBV6-2/TRBV6-3	TRBD1	.	CASRGWTGENTGELFF	TGTGCCAGCAGGGGGTGGACAGGGGAAAACACCGGGGAGCTGTTTTTT
TRBJ2-3	TRBV20-1	TRBD1	.	CSARDQLCKTGRGDTQYF	TGCAGTGCTAGAGACCAACTTTGTAAGACAGGGAGAGGAGATACGCAGTATTTT
TRBJ2-1	TRBV5-4	.	many	CASSLWRYNEQFF	TGTGCCAGCAGCTTGTGGCGATACAATGAGCAGTTCTTC
TRBJ1-3	TRBV10-3	.	.	CAITPAGTGNTIYF	TGTGCCATCACTCCGGCAGGGACTGGAAACACCATATATTTT
TRBJ2-5	TRBV6-2/TRBV6-3	.	many	CASGGRQETQYF	TGTGCCAGCGGGGGCAGGCAAGAGACCCAGTACTTC
TRBJ1-1	TRBV25-1	.	many	CASREETGRLNTEAFF	TGTGCCAGCCGTGAGGAAACAGGGAGGTTGAACACTGAAGCTTTCTTT
TRBJ1-2	TRBV12-3/TRBV12-4	.	many	CASSKGTRSSGYTF	TGTGCCAGCAGTAAGGGGACACGCTCGAGTGGCTACACCTTC
TRBJ1-2	TRBV9	.	many	CASSGRQRFGYGYTF	TGTGCCAGCAGCGGCCGACAGCGCTTTGGCTATGGCTACACCTTC
TRBJ2-3	TRBV5-1	.	many	CASSFVAGFTDTQYF	TGCGCCAGCAGCTTCGTAGCAGGGTTCACAGATACGCAGTATTTT
TRBJ1-5	TRBV3-1	.	many	CASSQKGSNQPQHF	TGTGCCAGCAGCCAAAAGGGCAGCAATCAGCCCCAGCATTTT
TRBJ2-1	TRBV4-3	.	many	CASSREDMGGAEQFF	TGCGCCAGCAGCCGAGAAGATATGGGGGGCGCTGAGCAGTTCTTC
TRBJ2-7	TRBV20-1	TRBD2	many	CSVKRGALSYEQYF	TGCAGTGTTAAGCGGGGGGCTCTCTCCTACGAGCAGTACTTC
TRBJ1-6	TRBV7-2	.	many	CASSHSGNSPLHF	TGTGCCAGCAGCCATAGCGGGAATTCACCCCTCCACTTT
TRBJ2-3	TRBV5-6	.	many	CASSSTGASDTQYF	TGTGCCAGCAGTTCAACGGGAGCCTCAGATACGCAGTATTTT
TRBJ2-7	TRBV7-9	.	many	CASSSLSIKQYF	TGTGCCAGCAGCTCCCTTTCCATTAAGCAGTACTTC
TRBJ2-1	TRBV20-1	TRBD1	many	CSAPGTEVSYNEQFF	TGCAGTGCTCCTGGGACAGAAGTATCCTACAATGAGCAGTTCTTC
TRBJ2-5	TRBV5-1	.	many	CASTQGYETQYF	TGCGCCAGCACCCAGGGGTATGAGACCCAGTACTTC
TRBJ1-5	TRBV7-2	.	.	CASSLKGQTDQPQHF	TGTGCCAGCAGCTTAAAAGGGCAGACAGATCAGCCCCAGCATTTT
TRBJ1-1	TRBV20-1	.	.	CSARSRAGTEAFF	TGCAGTGCTAGATCCAGGGCCGGGACTGAAGCTTTCTTT
TRBJ1-2	TRBV7-2	TRBD1	many	CASSPPGAQGHYGYTF	TGTGCCAGCAGCCCCCCGGGAGCACAGGGGCACTATGGCTACACCTTC
TRBJ2-3	TRBV20-1	TRBD2	many	CSARLAVNTDTQYF	TGCAGTGCCAGACTAGCGGTTAACACAGATACGCAGTATTTT